The TCR beta chain under discussion was sequenced for a study of blood T cells in healthy people across ages. V shed 4 bases and J shed 6 bases, with 21 bases lying between them. Germline CDR1 is SGHTA and CDR2 is FQGNSA. This CDR3 is 16 amino acids long. A second PCR of 7 to 11 cycles used a sample-barcoded 5' primer and a J-beta primer mix. TCRdb re-called the 5' RACE reads through MiXCR, storing one row per CDR3 protein. Here the sample spans over 750,000 distinct CDR3 sequences, 25% being singletons. The same specimen was also included in a second study, on T cells of mothers and their children.

The rearrangement uses TRBV7-2 and TRBJ2-5; D tentatively fits TRBD1 or TRBD2 (6 bases each). The sequence derives from a boy between 10 and 17 years old in good health. The sample taken for sequencing was blood. The DNA of the CDR3 is TGTGCCAGCAGCTCCCGAGGGGGGCACCAGGGTCAGACCCAGTACTTC. This translates into CASSSRGGHQGQTQYF.